This section outlines one TCR beta chain sequence together with its context. What antigen it recognizes has not been identified. There are no base qualities to consult, and no much larger clone falls within one base. The germline V gene encodes CDR1 SGHTA and CDR2 FQGNSA. V sheds 2 bases and J sheds 5 bases, leaving 13 bases between their ends. The CDR3 goes from the cysteine to the phenylalanine over 15 residues. Only the CDR3 part of the read is kept: 45 bases, read in frame from the first base. The record originates from a study of Ad26.COV2.S vaccination and SARS-CoV-2 variants (dated by TCRdb to about 2021). For the study in its entirety: Vaccine-arm donors came from COV1001, a multicentre, randomized, double-blind, placebo-controlled phase I-IIa trial of Ad26.COV2.S in healthy adults. Ad26.COV2.S was administered intramuscularly at 5 x 10^10 or 1 x 10^11 viral particles, either as a single shot or as two shots given 56 days apart. TCRbeta repertoire sequencing was used to assess the specificity and breadth of SARS-CoV-2-reactive T cell receptors after Ad26.COV2.S vaccination. A total of roughly 30 samples were included in the TCR-sequenced set, comprising about 20 Ad26.COV2.S vaccine recipients, 5 placebo recipients and 8 SARS-CoV-2 convalescent individuals. Trial participants were randomized into five groups of five, in which low-dose or high-dose Ad26.COV2.S was given once or twice, or placebo was given on both occasions. Throughout the experiments and outcome assessment, investigators stayed blinded to trial group allocation. General findings and caveats noted by the study authors: Ad26.COV2.S recipients had higher spike-specific TCR breadth than placebo recipients (P = 0.0014). Vaccine and placebo recipients had similar non-spike TCR breadth, a finding consistent with the vaccine containing only spike. After vaccination, substantial breadth of spike-specific CD8+ and CD4+ T cell responses was reported. The authors noted that the TCR breadth and depth analyses may have underestimated total T cell responses. The study lacked the statistical power to compare responses across vaccine doses or regimens.

The immunoSEQ Assay was the method used to sequence TCRbeta CDR3 regions. After extraction, genomic DNA underwent amplification by bias-controlled multiplex PCR, followed by high-throughput sequencing. As for how the authors treated the data: To quantify the absolute abundance of each unique TCRbeta CDR3 region, sequences were collapsed and filtered. Usable DNA was measured by amplifying reference genes present in all nucleated cells, and TCRbeta template counts were normalized to that usable DNA to estimate T cell fraction. Repertoire TCRs were annotated as SARS-CoV-2-specific by exact matching of V gene, CDR3 amino acid sequence and J gene to a known reactive TCR set. MIRA supplied the reference SARS-CoV-2 TCR set, which was filtered for enrichment in COVID-19-positive ImmuneCODE repertoires so that public or cross-reactive TCRs were removed. Using the MIRA antigens, annotated TCRs were further analysed by specific ORF or by position within an ORF. Breadth was defined as annotated unique rearrangements over total unique productive rearrangements; depth was the summed frequency of those rearrangements. TCR breadth was compared between groups using two-sided Wilcoxon rank-sum tests. The immuneACCESS repertoire file appears here via TCRdb, limited to in-frame rearrangements. These files lack a portion of the clones; in checked studies, under half of the deficit traces to unresolved V genes, and the cause of the others is not known. The DNA was the basis for D and trimming; V, J and clone size are from that table. The sample records a few hundred thousand clones, around 87% of which are singletons. Of the sample, 3.6% falls within the top ten clones.

Interpreted using the paper, the treatment or condition label stands for: over 15 received Ad26.COV2.S at low or high dose, single or two shots; about 5 received placebo; per-sample allocation not given. For vaccine and placebo recipients, the sequenced repertoires came from samples collected on day 63 after the first injection. Cohort 1b enrolled 25 to 30 adults aged 18-55 years at a single site in Boston, USA, between 29 July and 7 August 2020. Ad26.COV2.S was a replication-incompetent adenovirus type 26 vector expressing a prefusion-stabilized SARS-CoV-2 spike protein from the original Wuhan strain.

The specimen comprised peripheral blood, sampled in a trial of Ad26.COV2.S vaccine versus placebo. The rearranged chain carries TRBV7-2 and TRBJ1-5; no D gene is confidently identified. This clonotype originated in a person between 18 and 59 years old who received the Ad26.COV2.S COVID-19 vaccine or a placebo. The CDR3 protein is CASSLNSPQDQPQHF. The nucleotide sequence is TGTGCCAGCAGCTTAAATTCCCCGCAAGATCAGCCCCAGCATTTT.